The 25 T cell receptor beta chains below were found in one sample sequenced in a study of T cell responses to AZD1222 COVID-19 vaccine. Sequenced by immunoSEQ multiplex PCR; TCRdb stores in-frame clones only, minus some. Of about 93,000 clones listed, roughly 90% are singletons. This specimen consisted of peripheral blood, obtained on day 0 of MenACWY control vaccination. The receptors stem from an adult in good health.

This chain uses TRBV30 with TRBJ1-2, with a possible D match to TRBD1 (5 bases). Germline values: CDR1 GTSNPN, CDR2 SVGIG (reference sequence). The CDR3 consists of 13 residues. Deletions cut 4 bases from V and 0 bases from J, with 9 bases between. CDR3 bases: TGTGCCTGGATTCAGGGCACTAACTATGGCTACACCTTC. Translation: CAWIQGTNYGYTF.

This sequence joins TRBV30 and TRBJ2-7; TRBD1 or TRBD2 may be the D gene (6 bases each). The CDR3 consists of 12 residues. Trimming took off 4 bases at V and 6 bases at J, with 13 bases between the two ends. Germline CDR1 reads GTSNPN; CDR2 reads SVGIG (reference sequence). CDR3 sequence (DNA): TGTGCCTGGACGGGGGCAGGCCTCGAGCAGTACTTC. Translated: CAWTGAGLEQYF.

CDR3 nucleotide sequence: TGTGCCAGCACCCTGAACACTGAAGCTTTCTTT. This sequence encodes CASTLNTEAFF. This sequence joins TRBV6-6 and TRBJ1-1; unclear D gene. Germline loops: CDR1 MNHNY, CDR2 SVGAGI (reference sequence). V lost 7 bases and J 0 bases, leaving 3 bases between the germline ends. This CDR3 has 11 amino acids.

This chain uses TRBV5-1 with TRBJ2-7; D remains ambiguous. Trimming removed 0 bases from V and 0 bases from J, with 10 bases in between. CDR1 and CDR2 (germline): SGHRS, YFSETQ. This CDR3 has 15 amino acids. Here the CDR3 reads CASSLGPRFSYEQYF. For the CDR3, the DNA is TGCGCCAGCAGCTTGGGCCCGCGGTTCTCCTACGAGCAGTACTTC.

The V call is TRBV3-1 (or the pseudogene TRBV3-2), the J call TRBJ1-4, with D possibly matching TRBD1 (5 bases). The CDR3 covers 15 residues. The V and J ends lost 4 bases and 5 bases respectively, with 14 bases between them. Germline V gene data show CDR1 as LGHDT and CDR2 as YNNKEL (reference sequence). DNA of the CDR3: TGTGCCAGCAGCCCATCCGGGACGAGGAATGAAAAACTGTTTTTT. As protein: CASSPSGTRNEKLFF.

This clone was recorded a few times. This rearrangement joins TRBV27 to TRBJ2-7; either TRBD1 or TRBD2 may supply D (5 bases each). V lost 4 bases and J lost 0, with 16 bases in between. The CDR3 runs to 16 residues. The germline V gene encodes CDR1 MNHEY and CDR2 SMNVEV (reference sequence). The CDR3 nucleotides read TGTGCCAGCAGTTCTATGGTAGCAGGGAGCTCCTACGAGCAGTACTTC. The encoded protein is CASSSMVAGSSYEQYF.

In nucleotides, the CDR3 is TGTGCCAGCAGCCAAGGGGACAGGGGGCAGATATATAGCAATCAGCCCCAGCATTTT. Amino acid sequence: CASSQGDRGQIYSNQPQHF. The chain carries TRBV14 and TRBJ1-5; TRBD1 aligns across 12 bases. The CDR3 spans 19 residues. The germline V gene has CDR1 SGHDN and CDR2 FVKESK. V dropped 1 base and J dropped 0; count of bases not matched to a gene: 7.

The chain uses TRBV27 and TRBJ1-4; 7 nucleotides line up with TRBD1. This CDR3 contains 17 residues. V lost 8 bases to trimming and J lost 4 bases; unmatched junction nucleotides: 16. Germline CDR1 reads MNHEY; CDR2 reads SMNVEV (reference sequence). The CDR3 region has the DNA TGTGCCAGCGGTCCAGGACAGGTTGTTAACTATAATGAAAAACTGTTTTTT. It translates to CASGPGQVVNYNEKLFF.

The V gene is TRBV4-1, the J gene TRBJ2-7; TRBD2 matches 15 bases. This CDR3 is built from 18 residues. The junction had 7 bases not matched to a gene; V was cut back by 4 bases and J by 0 bases. CDR1 and CDR2 from the germline V gene are MGHRA and YSYEKL. The CDR3 here is CASSPGTSGGHSSYEQYF. The CDR3 DNA is TGCGCCAGCAGCCCCGGGACTAGCGGGGGGCACAGCTCCTACGAGCAGTACTTC.

V and J are TRBV15 and TRBJ2-5; D unresolved. Germline V gene lookup returns CDR1 LNHNV and CDR2 YYDKDF (reference sequence). V was pared by 1 base and J by 4 bases, with 16 bases between. CDR3 length: 16 amino acids. The CDR3 here is CATSRVLGSASETQYF. The CDR3 DNA reads TGTGCCACCAGCAGAGTTCTTGGTTCAGCTTCAGAGACCCAGTACTTC. The variable domain in full, with the rest retrieved from reference TRBV15 and TRBJ2-5, is DAMVIQNPRYQVTQFGKPVTLSCSQTLNHNVMYWYQQKSSQAPKLLFHYYDKDFNNEADTPDNFQSRRPNTSFCFLDIRSPGLGDTAMYLCATSRVLGSASETQYFGPGTRLLVL.

V is TRBV7-9 and J is TRBJ2-2, with a possible D match to TRBD2 (5 bases). V lost 0 bases to trimming and J lost 5 bases, with 13 bases between them. Germline CDR1 and CDR2: SEHNR and FQNEAQ (reference sequence). The CDR3 is made up of 16 amino acids. CDR3 sequence reads: CASSLAGISSTGELFF. CDR3 coding DNA: TGTGCCAGCAGCTTAGCCGGGATCTCGAGTACCGGGGAGCTGTTTTTT.

The chain uses TRBV28 and TRBJ1-2; maybe TRBD1 (5 bases). Between the trimmed V and J ends, which lost 8 bases and 8 bases, there was a span of 18 bases. Germline CDR1 and CDR2: MDHEN and SYDVKM. This CDR3 contains 13 residues. CDR3 sequence: CASGLWGVGGYTF. Written as DNA, the CDR3 is TGTGCCAGCGGCCTCTGGGGCGTGGGCGGCTACACCTTC.

The V and J genes are TRBV2 and TRBJ1-3; TRBD1 is a possible D gene (5 bases). Germline assignment: CDR1 SNHLY and CDR2 FYNNEI. With 2 bases removed from V and 3 bases from J, the gap between germline ends came to 11 bases. The CDR3 sequence is 15 residues long. This CDR3 reads CASSEMGGSGNTIYF. As DNA, the CDR3 is TGTGCCAGCAGTGAAATGGGGGGAAGTGGAAACACCATATATTTT.

This chain links TRBV6-5 with TRBJ2-5; 13 positions agree with TRBD2. J gave up 3 bases and V 0 bases, and 1 base lay outside the gene matches. The germline CDR1 and CDR2 sequences are MNHEY and SVGAGI. The length of the CDR3 is 16 residues. The CDR3 DNA reads as TGTGCCAGCAGTTACTCCGGACTAGCGGGGGAAGAGACCCAGTACTTC. Translating it yields CASSYSGLAGEETQYF.

The chain has TRBV11-2 and TRBJ1-2; a weak D match, TRBD1 (5 bases). Germline loops: CDR1 SGHAT, CDR2 FQNNGV. V lost 1 base and J lost 4, with 16 bases in between. The CDR3 sequence is 16 residues long. The CDR3 reads CASSLGGTAPAYGYTF. As DNA, the CDR3 is TGTGCCAGCAGCTTAGGAGGGACGGCTCCGGCCTATGGCTACACCTTC. The full variable domain, with the rest looked up from reference TRBV11-2 and TRBJ1-2, is EAGVAQSPRYKIIEKRQSVAFWCNPISGHATLYWYQQILGQGPKLLIQFQNNGVVDDSQLPKDRFSAERLKGVDSTLKIQPAKLEDSAVYLCASSLGGTAPAYGYTFGSGTRLTVV.

This sequence joins TRBV27 and TRBJ1-2; weak D call: TRBD1 (6 bases). CDR1 is MNHEY, CDR2 SMNVEV, per germline (reference sequence). V lost 6 bases and J 5 bases, leaving 16 bases between the germline ends. This CDR3 spans 14 amino acids. The DNA for the CDR3 is TGTGCCAGCAGACCGACAGGACGGGTTTATGGCTACACCTTC. Its protein product is CASRPTGRVYGYTF.

This chain joins TRBV30 and TRBJ2-6; 9 bases are a match to TRBD1. V gave up 3 bases and J gave up 4 bases; unmatched junction bases: 10. Germline V gene sequence: CDR1 GTSNPN, CDR2 SVGIG (reference sequence). The CDR3 consists of 17 residues. This CDR3 is CAWRHRDRVSGANVLTF. The CDR3 region has the DNA TGTGCCTGGAGGCACCGGGACAGGGTTTCAGGGGCCAACGTCCTGACTTTC. Using reference TRBV30 and TRBJ2-6 for the parts outside the CDR3, the full variable domain is SQTIHQWPATLVQPVGSPLSLECTVEGTSNPNLYWYRQAAGRGLQLLFYSVGIGQISSEVPQNLSASRPQDRQFILSSKKLLLSDSGFYLCAWRHRDRVSGANVLTFGAGSRLTVL.

This chain uses TRBV19 with TRBJ1-5; 7 positions match TRBD1. CDR3 length: 16 residues. V lost 9 bases to trimming and J lost 0 bases; unmatched junction nucleotides: 11. Germline V gene sequence: CDR1 LNHDA, CDR2 SQIVND (reference sequence). The CDR3 bases are TGTGCCAGCGGCATACCGGGACAGATTAGCAATCAGCCCCAGCATTTT. It specifies CASGIPGQISNQPQHF.

This clone was seen a single time. This chain links TRBV28 with TRBJ2-1, with a possible D match to TRBD2 (6 bases). From germline, CDR1 is MDHEN and CDR2 SYDVKM. This CDR3 has 13 residues. V was shortened by 5 bases and J by 5 bases, with 10 bases between the two germline ends. The CDR3 here is CASSVLADNEQFF. The DNA of the CDR3 is TGTGCCAGCAGTGTACTAGCTGACAATGAGCAGTTCTTC. Supplemented by reference TRBV28 and TRBJ2-1, the full variable domain reads DVKVTQSSRYLVKRTGEKVFLECVQDMDHENMFWYRQDPGLGLRLIYFSYDVKMKEKGDIPEGYSVSREKKERFSLILESASTNQTSMYLCASSVLADNEQFFGPGTRLTVL.

The chain joins TRBV7-3 to TRBJ2-3, with 14 bases that match TRBD2. J lost 0 bases, V lost 5 bases, and 7 bases had no gene match. Germline V CDR1 and CDR2: SGHTA, FQGTGA. The CDR3 consists of 18 residues. The CDR3 region has the DNA TGTGCCAGCAGCCCCGGGACTAGCGGGGGACCTAGCACAGATACGCAGTATTTT. Encoded protein: CASSPGTSGGPSTDTQYF. The whole variable domain, remainder taken from reference TRBV7-3 and TRBJ2-3, is GAGVSQTPSNKVTEKGKYVELRCDPISGHTALYWYRQSLGQGPEFLIYFQGTGAADDSGLPNDRFFAVRPEGSVSTLKIQRTERGDSAVYLCASSPGTSGGPSTDTQYFGPGTRLTVL.

This clone was detected once. The chain recombines TRBV19 with TRBJ1-3; D is perhaps TRBD1 (6 bases). V was clipped by 6 bases and J by 2 bases, with 8 bases between them. The CDR3 is 13 amino acids. The germline V gene has CDR1 LNHDA and CDR2 SQIVND (reference sequence). The CDR3 protein is CASSTGTGNTIYF. The CDR3 bases are TGTGCCAGTAGCACAGGGACTGGAAACACCATATATTTT.

The chain carries TRBV28 and TRBJ1-6; D remains unclear. This CDR3 spans 14 amino acids. Germline V gene data show CDR1 as MDHEN and CDR2 as SYDVKM. Trimming removed 6 bases from V and 2 bases from J, with 8 bases in between. CDR3 bases: TGTGCCAGCAGCCAGCGGGCCTATAATTCACCCCTCCACTTT. Protein: CASSQRAYNSPLHF.

This sequence joins TRBV19 and TRBJ2-3; TRBD1 matches at 8 bases. There are 14 residues in the CDR3. The germline V gene has CDR1 LNHDA and CDR2 SQIVND (reference sequence). Trimming removed 5 bases from V and 5 bases from J; junction bases left unmatched: 6. CDR3 sequence reads: CASSPDRGLDTQYF. The CDR3 DNA reads TGTGCCAGTAGTCCAGACAGGGGATTAGATACGCAGTATTTT.

V gene TRBV9 combines with J gene TRBJ1-3, with 10 bases that match TRBD1. This CDR3 is built from 16 residues. V shed 0 bases and J 11 bases; nucleotides not matched to a gene: 11. Germline V lookup: CDR1 SGDLS, CDR2 YYNGEE. CDR3 nucleotide sequence: TGTGCCAGCAGCGTAGCTGATCCGGGACAGGGGTTCCCCATATATTTT. It translates to CASSVADPGQGFPIYF.

The J gene is TRBJ1-2, the V gene TRBV19; TRBD1 is a possible D gene (6 bases). This CDR3 is built from 11 residues. V shed 6 bases and J shed 4 bases, with 6 bases lying between them. Germline V gives CDR1 LNHDA, CDR2 SQIVND (reference sequence). The chain's CDR3 is CASRDSYGYTF. As DNA, the CDR3 is TGTGCCAGTAGGGACAGCTATGGCTACACCTTC.